The clone carrying this T cell receptor (beta chain) appeared a few times. The entry originates in a study of T-cell reconstitution after alpha-beta-depleted transplantation in children. From germline, CDR1 is MNHEY and CDR2 SVGEGT. CDR3 length: 14 amino acids. V shed 6 bases and J shed 2 bases, with 12 bases lying between them. For TCRbeta, the library was prepared with unique molecular identifiers. Each CDR3 protein is one row after TCRdb ran MiXCR on the PCR reads. This table holds some 490,000 distinct CDR3 sequences, approximately 12% found once. The specimen was PBMCs from the stem cell graft donor, collected from the stem cell graft. V is TRBV6-2 or TRBV6-3 and J is TRBJ2-3; D tentatively fits TRBD1 or TRBD2 (5 bases each). This TCR was sampled from a human donor who donated a stem cell graft to a child with combined immunodeficiency. CDR3 DNA: TGTGCCAGCAGCATGGGGGAAGCCACAGATACGCAGTATTTT. It encodes CASSMGEATDTQYF.